This TCR beta chain is from a study of blood T cell repertoires in COVID-19. Across the whole study: COVID-19 samples, acute and convalescent, were from the United States, Italy and Spain. T cells, B-cell-depleted T cells, or PBMCs provided the cDNA or gDNA that served as material.

Measured with immunoSEQ multiplex PCR; TCRdb has only the in-frame clones, and not every one. This sample has some 230,000 clones, with about nine tenths found just once. This CDR3 is 15 amino acids long. V gave up 4 bases and J gave up 4 bases; unmatched junction bases: 9. Germline values: CDR1 MNHEY, CDR2 SVGAGI. Sequencing was performed on peripheral blood. This TCR was recovered from a man aged 25-45 years who had recovered from COVID-19. The chain has TRBV6-5 and TRBJ2-5; 7 nucleotides agree with TRBD2. The CDR3: CASSWGLNRGETQYF. The DNA of the CDR3 is TGTGCCAGCAGTTGGGGACTAAATCGAGGAGAGACCCAGTACTTC.